The source of this TCR beta chain is a study of blood T cell repertoires in COVID-19. Losses at the gene ends were 5 bases for V and 12 bases for J; bases not matched to a gene: 7. The germline gives CDR1 SEHNR, CDR2 FQNEAQ (reference sequence). This CDR3 has 13 residues. The protocol was immunoSEQ multiplex PCR, while the TCRdb copy is restricted to in-frame clones and leaves out a portion. The sample consists of 200,000 or so clones, 83% of them appearing once. The rearrangement joins TRBV7-9 to TRBJ2-3, with TRBD2 matching 11 bases. Sequencing used PBMCs or T cells enriched from blood (not recorded which). This clonotype originated in a woman between 50 and 59 years old who had been exposed to COVID-19. Written as DNA, the CDR3 is TGTGCCAGCAGCCTTACTAGCGGGGGTCCACAGTATTTT. Translating gives CASSLTSGGPQYF.